This TCR beta chain originates from a study of molecular identifiers for immune sequencing clone quantification. Study summary: Replicate RNA from around 20,000 or 100,000 naive CD8 T cells formed five aliquots; four were sequenced.

This clonotype was detected ten times or more. Its matching antigen is unknown. This CDR3 comprises 15 residues. Per the germline V gene, CDR1 is SGHTA and CDR2 is FQGNSA. The V gene lost 6 bases and the J gene lost 8 bases, with 19 bases spanning the gap. Researchers sorted naive CD8 T cells as cells that were CD8+CD4-CCR7+CD45RA+. In preparing bulk TCR libraries, previously described methods and listed TCR primers were used. TCRdb reprocessed the PCR reads with MiXCR, giving one entry per CDR3 protein. This table holds some 320,000 distinct CDR3 sequences, roughly 24% found once. Study observations and caveats: Jurkat TCR RNA spiked in from one cell reportedly remained identifiable amid about 1 million naive cells.

The source is a human donor in good health. Some libraries in this study had Jurkat cell RNA spiked in. What was sequenced was naive CD8+ T cells from blood, with Jurkat cell RNA spiked in. Subset given: FACS-sorted CD8+CD4-CCR7+CD45RA+ naive T cells. V usage is TRBV7-2 and J usage is TRBJ1-4; D is unresolved. The DNA of the CDR3 is TGTGCCAGCAGACGTACCGGGGTGGGAGAAGAAAAACTGTTTTTT. It encodes CASRRTGVGEEKLFF.